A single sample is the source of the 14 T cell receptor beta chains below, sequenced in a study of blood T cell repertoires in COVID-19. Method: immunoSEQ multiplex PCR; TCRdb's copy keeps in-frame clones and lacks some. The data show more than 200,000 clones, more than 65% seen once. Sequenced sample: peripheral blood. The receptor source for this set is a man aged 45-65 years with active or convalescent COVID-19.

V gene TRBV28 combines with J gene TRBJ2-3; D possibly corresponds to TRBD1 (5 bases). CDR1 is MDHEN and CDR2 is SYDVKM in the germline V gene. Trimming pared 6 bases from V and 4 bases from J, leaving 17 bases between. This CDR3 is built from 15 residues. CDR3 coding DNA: TGTGCCAGCAGACCTGACAGCAACAGCCCAGATACGCAGTATTTT. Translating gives CASRPDSNSPDTQYF.

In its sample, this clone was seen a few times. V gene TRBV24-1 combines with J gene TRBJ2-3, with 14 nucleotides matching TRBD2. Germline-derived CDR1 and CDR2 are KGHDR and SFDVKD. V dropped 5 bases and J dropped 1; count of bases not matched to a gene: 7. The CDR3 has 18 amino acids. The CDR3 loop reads CATSVGTSGGRGTDTQYF. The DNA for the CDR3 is TGTGCCACCAGTGTCGGGACTAGCGGGGGTCGAGGCACAGATACGCAGTATTTT.

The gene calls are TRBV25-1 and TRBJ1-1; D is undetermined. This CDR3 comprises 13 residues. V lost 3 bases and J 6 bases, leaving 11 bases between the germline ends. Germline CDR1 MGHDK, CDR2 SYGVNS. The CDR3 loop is CASSEQFMAEAFF. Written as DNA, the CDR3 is TGTGCCAGCAGTGAGCAGTTCATGGCTGAAGCTTTCTTT. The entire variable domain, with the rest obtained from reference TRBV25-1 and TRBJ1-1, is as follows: EADIYQTPRYLVIGTGKKITLECSQTMGHDKMYWYQQDPGMELHLIHYSYGVNSTEKGDLSSESTVSRIRTEHFPLTLESARPSHTSQYLCASSEQFMAEAFFGQGTRLTVV.

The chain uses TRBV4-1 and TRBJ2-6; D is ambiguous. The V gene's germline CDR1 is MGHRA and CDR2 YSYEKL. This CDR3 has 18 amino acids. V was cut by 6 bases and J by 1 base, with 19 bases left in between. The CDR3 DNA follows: TGCGCCAGCAGTTACAGAGCAAGTCGGTCTTCTGGGGCCAACGTCCTGACTTTC. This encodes CASSYRASRSSGANVLTF.

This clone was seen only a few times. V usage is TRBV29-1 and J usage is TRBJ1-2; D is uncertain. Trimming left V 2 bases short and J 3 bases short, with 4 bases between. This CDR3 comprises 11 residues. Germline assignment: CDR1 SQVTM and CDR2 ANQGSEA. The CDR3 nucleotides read TGCAGCGTTGAACGGGACTATGGCTACACCTTC. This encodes CSVERDYGYTF.

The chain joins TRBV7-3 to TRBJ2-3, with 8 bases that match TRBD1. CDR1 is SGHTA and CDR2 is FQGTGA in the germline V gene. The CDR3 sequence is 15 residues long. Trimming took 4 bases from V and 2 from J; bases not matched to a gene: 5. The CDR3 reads CASSSTGDNTDTQYF. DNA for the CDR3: TGTGCCAGCAGCTCGACAGGGGACAACACAGATACGCAGTATTTT.

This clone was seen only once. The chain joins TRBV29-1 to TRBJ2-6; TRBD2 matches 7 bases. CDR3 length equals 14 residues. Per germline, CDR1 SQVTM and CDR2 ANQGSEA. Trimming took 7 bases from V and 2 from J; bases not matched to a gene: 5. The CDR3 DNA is TGCAGCGCTCAGCGGGATGCTGGGGCCAACGTCCTGACTTTC. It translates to CSAQRDAGANVLTF. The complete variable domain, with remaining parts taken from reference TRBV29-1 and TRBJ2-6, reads SAVISQKPSRDICQRGTSLTIQCQVDSQVTMMFWYRQQPGQSLTLIATANQGSEATYESGFVIDKFPISRPNLTFSTLTVSNMSPEDSSIYLCSAQRDAGANVLTFGAGSRLTVL.

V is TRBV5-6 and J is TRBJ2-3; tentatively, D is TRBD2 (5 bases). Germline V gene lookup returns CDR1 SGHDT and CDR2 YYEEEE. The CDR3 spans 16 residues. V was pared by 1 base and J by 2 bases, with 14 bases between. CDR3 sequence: CASSLPTPGFTDTQYF. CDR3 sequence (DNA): TGTGCCAGCAGCTTGCCCACCCCGGGGTTCACAGATACGCAGTATTTT.

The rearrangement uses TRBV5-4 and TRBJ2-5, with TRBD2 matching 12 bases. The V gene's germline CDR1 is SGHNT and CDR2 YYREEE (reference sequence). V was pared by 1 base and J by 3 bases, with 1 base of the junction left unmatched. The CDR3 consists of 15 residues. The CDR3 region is CASSLRTSGEETQYF. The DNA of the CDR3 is TGTGCCAGCAGCTTGAGGACTAGCGGGGAAGAGACCCAGTACTTC.

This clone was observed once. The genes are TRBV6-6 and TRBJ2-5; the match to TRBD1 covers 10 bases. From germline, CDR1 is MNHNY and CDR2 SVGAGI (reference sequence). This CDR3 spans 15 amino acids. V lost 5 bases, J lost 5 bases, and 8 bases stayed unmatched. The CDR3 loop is CASSAGTGVPETQYF. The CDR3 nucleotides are TGTGCCAGCAGTGCCGGGACAGGGGTGCCGGAGACCCAGTACTTC.

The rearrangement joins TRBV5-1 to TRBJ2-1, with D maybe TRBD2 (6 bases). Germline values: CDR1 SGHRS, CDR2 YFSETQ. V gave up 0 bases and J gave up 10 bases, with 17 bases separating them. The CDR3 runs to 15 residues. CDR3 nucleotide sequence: TGCGCCAGCAGCTTGGATAGTCCCGGGGGTTCGGAGCAGTTCTTC. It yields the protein CASSLDSPGGSEQFF.

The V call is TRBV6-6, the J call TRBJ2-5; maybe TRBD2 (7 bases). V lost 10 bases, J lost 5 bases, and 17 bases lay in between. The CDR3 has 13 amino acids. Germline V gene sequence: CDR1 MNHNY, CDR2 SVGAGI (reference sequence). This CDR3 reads CATRGPIMETQYF. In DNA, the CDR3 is TGTGCCACGCGGGGGCCGATCATGGAGACCCAGTACTTC.

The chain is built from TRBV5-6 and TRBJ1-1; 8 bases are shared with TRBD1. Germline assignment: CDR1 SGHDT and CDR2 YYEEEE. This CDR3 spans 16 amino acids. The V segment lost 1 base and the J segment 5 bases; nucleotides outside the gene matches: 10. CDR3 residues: CASSLSGTGMGTEAFF. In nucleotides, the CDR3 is TGTGCCAGCAGCTTGTCGGGGACAGGCATGGGGACTGAAGCTTTCTTT.

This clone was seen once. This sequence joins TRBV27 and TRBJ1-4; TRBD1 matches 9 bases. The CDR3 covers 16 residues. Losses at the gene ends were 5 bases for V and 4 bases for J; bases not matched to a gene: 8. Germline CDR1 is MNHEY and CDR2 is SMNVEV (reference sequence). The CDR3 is CASSLLGQGFNEKLFF. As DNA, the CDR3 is TGTGCCAGCAGTCTACTAGGACAGGGGTTTAATGAAAAACTGTTTTTT.